Below are 21 T cell receptor beta chains sequenced from a single sample in a study of regulatory T cells in long-lasting Graves disease. For TCR beta, libraries came from iRepertoire HTBI primers and Arm-PCR of CDR3 regions. From the multiplex PCR reads, TCRdb called clonotypes with MiXCR, one entry per CDR3 protein. The sample contains 350,000 to 500,000 distinct CDR3 sequences, around 20% of which appear only once. The sample's time point: persistent/refractory GD, antithyroid drugs over 5 years with positive TRAb. Following extraction of RNA from PBMCs, that RNA was used to make the TCR library. Specimen: peripheral blood mononuclear cells (PBMCs), collected when the disease was refractory, from a patient treated with antithyroid drugs. These receptor sequences come from a female donor with Graves disease.

Many counts were recorded for this clonotype. This sequence joins TRBV12-3 or TRBV12-4 and TRBJ2-7; 10 bases match TRBD2. The CDR3 sequence is 14 residues long. Trimming at V came to 3 bases and at J to 6 bases, leaving 5 bases not matched to a gene. This chain's CDR3 is CASSLGLAGVEQYF. The DNA of the CDR3 is TGTGCCAGCAGTTTGGGGCTAGCGGGAGTCGAGCAGTACTTC.

This clonotype has a count of ten or more. CDR3 amino acids: CASSGPGTSRVELFF. The CDR3 DNA reads TGTGCCAGCAGTGGACCGGGGACTTCGCGGGTGGAGCTGTTTTTT. The rearrangement joins TRBV2 to TRBJ2-2, with D perhaps TRBD2 (6 bases). The CDR3 length is 15 residues. Germline CDR1 reads SNHLY; CDR2 reads FYNNEI. Trimming cost V 4 bases and J 10 bases, with 19 bases left between them.

This clonotype showed up many times. The rearrangement links TRBV28 to TRBJ2-1, with 7 bases identical to TRBD2. Germline V gene sequence: CDR1 MDHEN, CDR2 SYDVKM. With V trimmed by 2 bases and J by 7 bases, 5 bases remained unmatched. CDR3 length equals 14 residues. CDR3 DNA sequence: TGTGCCAGCAGTTTAGGCGGGAGCGGTAATGAGCAGTTCTTC. Its protein product is CASSLGGSGNEQFF.

The V and J genes are TRBV10-3 and TRBJ1-5; possible D gene TRBD1, 5 bases. Deletions cut 2 bases from V and 2 bases from J, with 22 bases between. There are 19 residues in the CDR3. Germline CDR1 reads ENHRY; CDR2 reads SYGVKD. The DNA for the CDR3 is TGTGCCATCAGTGAGGGAGGGAACTGGGGGGATATTGGCAATCAGCCCCAGCATTTT. Its translation: CAISEGGNWGDIGNQPQHF.

This clonotype appeared many times. This sequence joins TRBV3-1 and TRBJ1-4; D unresolved. This CDR3 is 13 amino acids long. The V gene lost 0 bases and the J gene lost 7 bases, with 6 bases spanning the gap. Germline CDR1 LGHDT, CDR2 YNNKEL (reference sequence). The DNA for the CDR3 is TGTGCCAGCAGCCAAGATGGGATTGAAAAACTGTTTTTT. Protein product: CASSQDGIEKLFF.

The chain uses TRBV5-1 and TRBJ1-2, with 8 bases that match TRBD1. Germline assignment: CDR1 SGHRS and CDR2 YFSETQ. With 4 bases clipped from V and 4 bases from J, the junction kept 12 bases outside the gene matches. The CDR3 loop spans 16 amino acids. In DNA form, the CDR3 reads TGCGCCAGCAGCGACGAAGGGACAGGATCGGGCTATGGCTACACCTTC. Its translation: CASSDEGTGSGYGYTF.

This clonotype has at least ten counts. The V call is TRBV29-1, the J call TRBJ2-5; 7 bases are shared with TRBD1. Germline CDR1 and CDR2: SQVTM and ANQGSEA. This CDR3 is built from 12 residues. V shed 6 bases, J shed 5 bases, and the junction held 6 bases outside the gene matches. For the CDR3, the DNA is TGCAGCGTGGACGGGACAGTTGAGACCCAGTACTTC. It is translated as CSVDGTVETQYF.

This clonotype was counted many times. This sequence joins TRBV28 and TRBJ1-4, with D possibly TRBD1 on 6 matching bases. V lost 6 bases and J 4 bases, leaving 12 bases between the germline ends. Germline values: CDR1 MDHEN, CDR2 SYDVKM. The CDR3 has 14 residues. The CDR3 sequence is CASSPQGGNEKLFF. Written as DNA, the CDR3 is TGTGCCAGCAGCCCACAGGGAGGTAATGAAAAACTGTTTTTT. The variable domain in full, with the rest retrieved from reference TRBV28 and TRBJ1-4, is DVKVTQSSRYLVKRTGEKVFLECVQDMDHENMFWYRQDPGLGLRLIYFSYDVKMKEKGDIPEGYSVSREKKERFSLILESASTNQTSMYLCASSPQGGNEKLFFGSGTQLSVL.

This clonotype was seen many times. J is TRBJ2-7 and V is TRBV15; 7 positions agree with TRBD1. In germline, CDR1 is LNHNV, CDR2 YYDKDF (reference sequence). The V gene end was trimmed by 1 base and the J gene end by 2 bases; junction bases not matched to a gene: 5. The CDR3 sequence is 15 residues long. The CDR3 sequence: CATSRAGTVTYEQYF. DNA for the CDR3: TGTGCCACCAGCAGAGCCGGGACAGTTACCTACGAGCAGTACTTC.

The chain couples TRBV29-1 to TRBJ2-7, with D perhaps TRBD2 (5 bases). Germline-derived CDR1 and CDR2 are SQVTM and ANQGSEA. The V end was cut by 2 bases, the J end by 3 bases, with 11 bases between. This CDR3 comprises 13 residues. The CDR3 sequence is CSVEWGEHYEQYF. The CDR3 DNA follows: TGCAGCGTTGAATGGGGAGAACACTACGAGCAGTACTTC.

This clonotype was counted between two and nine times. The V gene is TRBV6-1, the J gene TRBJ2-5; 7 bases are shared with TRBD2. V was pared by 7 bases and J by 7 bases, with 6 bases of the junction left unmatched. This CDR3 has 12 amino acids. Per the germline V gene, CDR1 is MNHNS and CDR2 is SASEGT. The CDR3 region is CASNLAGMTQYF. In DNA, the CDR3 is TGTGCCAGCAATTTAGCGGGCATGACCCAGTACTTC.

This clonotype was seen more than once but under ten times. The rearrangement uses TRBV5-1 and TRBJ1-3; D not certain. CDR1 and CDR2 from the germline V gene are SGHRS and YFSETQ. Trimming stripped 2 bases from V and 0 bases from J, with 9 bases between. CDR3 length: 15 amino acids. DNA of the CDR3: TGCGCCAGCAGCTTAGAGGGATTCTCTGGAAACACCATATATTTT. The encoded protein is CASSLEGFSGNTIYF.

The rearrangement uses TRBV10-3 and TRBJ2-7; 8 nucleotides match TRBD2. V lost 2 bases, J lost 4 bases, and 4 bases stayed unmatched. Germline assignment: CDR1 ENHRY and CDR2 SYGVKD. CDR3 length: 14 residues. CDR3 sequence reads: CAISEGTRGYEQYF. The DNA of the CDR3 is TGTGCCATCAGTGAGGGGACTAGGGGATACGAGCAGTACTTC.

The rearrangement links TRBV6-5 to TRBJ1-5; D gene unclear. Trimming shortened V by 4 bases and J by 0 bases, and 10 bases separated the two germline ends. CDR3 length: 15 residues. The germline gives CDR1 MNHEY, CDR2 SVGAGI. CDR3 DNA sequence: TGTGCCAGCAGTTTTTCCCCCCTTAGCAATCAGCCCCAGCATTTT. Translating it yields CASSFSPLSNQPQHF.

This clonotype was found many times. The rearrangement uses TRBV28 and TRBJ2-4; D may be TRBD1 or TRBD2 (5 bases each). The CDR3 length is 14 residues. V gave up 5 bases and J gave up 4 bases, with 12 bases separating them. Germline V gives CDR1 MDHEN, CDR2 SYDVKM. As DNA, the CDR3 is TGTGCCAGCAGTCCCCGGGACGGGAAAAACATTCAGTACTTC. Protein: CASSPRDGKNIQYF.

The sample holds many counts of this clonotype. V usage is TRBV20-1 and J usage is TRBJ2-5; D is unclear. This CDR3 has 14 residues. The V end was cut by 6 bases, the J end by 4 bases, with 18 bases between. The germline V gene has CDR1 DFQATT and CDR2 SNEGSKA (reference sequence). CDR3 DNA: TGCAGTGCCACGCCTCCTCTACGGATAGAGACCCAGTACTTC. The encoded protein is CSATPPLRIETQYF.

This clonotype was seen ten or more times. The genes are TRBV19 and TRBJ1-2, with D possibly TRBD1 on 6 matching bases. V lost 6 bases and J 7 bases, leaving 21 bases between the germline ends. Germline-derived CDR1 and CDR2 are LNHDA and SQIVND (reference sequence). This CDR3 contains 15 residues. CDR3 protein: CASRKRGTVLSGYTF. The CDR3 DNA follows: TGTGCCAGTAGAAAAAGGGGGACCGTCCTGTCTGGCTACACCTTC.

V and J are TRBV15 and TRBJ2-5; D is unclear. Germline CDR1 is LNHNV and CDR2 is YYDKDF (reference sequence). The CDR3 covers 13 residues. Trimming stripped 1 base from V and 1 base from J, with 4 bases between. The CDR3 nucleotides are TGTGCCACCAGCAGAGTTCGCCAAGAGACCCAGTACTTC. It encodes CATSRVRQETQYF.

The table lists this clonotype with many counts. The chain joins TRBV2 to TRBJ2-2, with a weak D call TRBD2 (5 bases). Trimming took 2 bases from V and 4 from J, leaving 11 bases between them. Germline loops: CDR1 SNHLY, CDR2 FYNNEI. This CDR3 region has 15 residues. CDR3 nucleotide sequence: TGTGCCAGCAGTGAAAGAACGAGGGCCACCGGGGAGCTGTTTTTT. Translated, it gives CASSERTRATGELFF.

Remarks on this clonotype: At one end the junction does not follow the germline gene, possibly because of a read error. The J gene is TRBJ1-1, the V gene TRBV27; D is possibly TRBD1 (6 bases). CDR1 is MNHEY, CDR2 SMNVEV, per germline (reference sequence). CDR3 length: 14 amino acids. For the CDR3, the DNA is TGTGCCAGCAGTTTACGGGGGCTGAACACTGAAGCTTCCTTT. It translates to CASSLRGLNTEASF.

This clonotype was counted at least ten times. The chain couples TRBV7-2 to TRBJ2-1, with 8 bases identical to TRBD2. CDR1 and CDR2 from the germline V gene are SGHTA and FQGNSA. The CDR3 length is 15 residues. With V trimmed by 5 bases and J by 8 bases, 11 bases remained unmatched. The CDR3 spells CASSPGTSHVDEQFF. The CDR3, as DNA: TGTGCCAGCAGCCCTGGGACTAGTCACGTCGATGAGCAGTTCTTC. The full variable domain, its missing parts supplied by reference TRBV7-2 and TRBJ2-1, is GAGVSQSPSNKVTEKGKDVELRCDPISGHTALYWYRQSLGQGLEFLIYFQGNSAPDKSGLPSDRFSAERTGGSVSTLTIQRTQQEDSAVYLCASSPGTSHVDEQFFGPGTRLTVL.